This T cell receptor (beta chain) was obtained from a study of memory CD4+ T cells and cytomegalovirus serostatus. Turning to the study itself: Of the healthy Belgian adults, under 10 were CMV seropositive and 20 to 25 seronegative.

Notes on this clone: Its antigen remains unknown.

J lost 0 bases, V lost 6 bases, and 7 bases had no gene match. From germline, CDR1 is MNHNY and CDR2 SVGAGI (reference sequence). The CDR3 is 15 residues long. Profiled with immunoSEQ multiplex PCR; TCRdb holds only in-frame clones, not every one. The sample consists of roughly 50,000 clones, about three quarters of them appearing once. Notes on the study in general: Suggested: most of the CMV-linked TCR signature lies in CD4+ memory cells.

The sort gate was single viable CD3+CD4+CD8-CD45RO+ cells for memory CD4+ T cells. The chain uses TRBV6-6 and TRBJ2-5; 7 nucleotides line up with TRBD1. The specimen was memory CD4+ T cells from blood. This receptor was taken from an adult in good health and CMV-seronegative. The DNA for the CDR3 is TGTGCCAGCAGCCCGGGACAGTCCCACCAAGAGACCCAGTACTTC. As protein: CASSPGQSHQETQYF.